These 14 T cell receptor beta chains share one sample of origin, sequenced in a study of T cells in Graves' hyperthyroidism and ophthalmopathy. Amplification targeted TCR beta CDR3 regions from RNA transcripts. The TCR CDR3 was amplified in a first-round RT-PCR using the HTBI primer set. Each CDR3 protein is one row after TCRdb ran MiXCR on the multiplex PCR reads. The table has about 400,000 distinct CDR3 sequences, about 15% seen once. Sequenced sample: blood. The receptor source for this set is a woman aged 18-29 years with Graves' hyperthyroidism.

J is TRBJ2-5 and V is TRBV28, with TRBD2 matching 8 bases. V gave up 1 base and J gave up 5 bases; unmatched junction bases: 9. CDR1 is MDHEN, CDR2 SYDVKM, per germline. This CDR3 spans 16 amino acids. CDR3 sequence: CASSLFAGGSRETQYF. In DNA, the CDR3 is TGTGCCAGCAGTTTATTCGCGGGAGGTTCGCGGGAGACCCAGTACTTC.

This chain connects TRBV19 to TRBJ2-7, with D maybe TRBD1 (5 bases). The CDR3 length is 12 residues. Germline assignment: CDR1 LNHDA and CDR2 SQIVND (reference sequence). V lost 8 bases, J lost 0 bases, and 8 bases lay in between. The CDR3 DNA follows: TGTGCCAGTTCCAGGGTCTCCTACGAGCAGTACTTC. It codes for CASSRVSYEQYF.

The J gene is TRBJ2-1, the V gene TRBV9, with a possible D match to TRBD2 (5 bases). The CDR3 contains 16 residues. The germline V and J ends were trimmed by 3 bases and 5 bases, with 18 bases remaining between them. CDR1 is SGDLS, CDR2 YYNGEE, per germline. DNA for the CDR3: TGTGCCAGCAGCGCGTTTGCGGGCGCGGCCCACAATGAGCAGTTCTTC. Amino acids: CASSAFAGAAHNEQFF.

This clonotype was counted ten times or more. The chain joins TRBV5-6 to TRBJ2-5; possibly TRBD1 or TRBD2 for D (7 bases each). The CDR3 runs 14 residues. Trimming removed 3 bases at V and 5 bases at J, with 14 bases between. Germline V CDR1 and CDR2: SGHDT, YYEEEE. CDR3 DNA sequence: TGTGCCAGCAGCTCCGACAGGGAGGGGGAGACCCAGTACTTC. Translation: CASSSDREGETQYF.

The table lists this clonotype with many counts. The gene calls are TRBV6-2 or TRBV6-3 and TRBJ1-5, with a tentative D call TRBD1 (6 bases). Trimming removed 7 bases from V and 7 bases from J, with 23 bases in between. CDR1 is MNHEY and CDR2 is SVGEGT in the germline V gene. This CDR3 contains 16 residues. CDR3 sequence (DNA): TGTGCCAGCAAAGGGGGGATTTGGACATCCCTCCAGCCCCAGCATTTT. Translation: CASKGGIWTSLQPQHF.

In its sample, this clonotype was seen many times. This chain links TRBV30 with TRBJ1-2, with D possibly TRBD1 on 6 matching bases. Germline V lookup: CDR1 GTSNPN, CDR2 SVGIG (reference sequence). The CDR3 extends over 12 amino acids. The V end lost 7 bases, the J end lost 8 bases, and 17 bases lay between the germline ends. CDR3: CASQGGPVGYTF. As DNA, the CDR3 is TGTGCCTCCCAAGGGGGGCCGGTAGGCTACACCTTC.

This clonotype came up many times. This sequence joins TRBV12-3 or TRBV12-4 and TRBJ1-1; D may be TRBD1 (5 bases). Trimming removed 3 bases at V and 1 base at J, with 6 bases between. This CDR3 has 13 amino acids. This CDR3 reads CASSFGGNTEAFF. In DNA form, the CDR3 reads TGTGCCAGCAGTTTCGGGGGGAACACTGAAGCTTTCTTT.

In its sample, this clonotype was seen many times. This chain links TRBV7-3 with TRBJ2-2, with 13 bases fitting TRBD2. Trimming removed 5 bases from V and 5 bases from J; junction bases left unmatched: 8. This CDR3 has 17 amino acids. CDR1 is SGHTA and CDR2 is FQGTGA in the germline V gene. The CDR3 loop reads CASSLGLAGVGTGELFF. The CDR3 DNA reads TGTGCCAGCAGCCTCGGACTAGCGGGAGTGGGGACCGGGGAGCTGTTTTTT. Combining the CDR3 with reference TRBV7-3 and TRBJ2-2 gives the whole variable domain GAGVSQTPSNKVTEKGKYVELRCDPISGHTALYWYRQSLGQGPEFLIYFQGTGAADDSGLPNDRFFAVRPEGSVSTLKIQRTERGDSAVYLCASSLGLAGVGTGELFFGEGSRLTVL.

This clonotype was picked up many times. The chain couples TRBV28 to TRBJ1-5; D gene unclear. This CDR3 comprises 11 residues. The germline V and J ends were trimmed by 2 bases and 7 bases, with 3 bases remaining between them. Germline-derived CDR1 and CDR2 are MDHEN and SYDVKM. CDR3 sequence: CASSLDQPQHF. The CDR3 DNA reads as TGTGCCAGCAGTTTAGACCAGCCCCAGCATTTT.

In its sample, this clonotype was seen many times. The J gene is TRBJ2-1, the V gene TRBV18, with 7 bases aligning to TRBD2. Germline V gives CDR1 KGHSH, CDR2 LQKENI. There are 14 residues in the CDR3. V was pared by 5 bases and J by 8 bases, with 9 bases of the junction left unmatched. Written as DNA, the CDR3 is TGTGCCAGCTCATCCCTAGCGGAGGGCCATGAGCAGTTCTTC. Encoded protein: CASSSLAEGHEQFF. Full variable domain (remainder filled in from reference TRBV18 and TRBJ2-1): NAGVMQNPRHLVRRRGQEARLRCSPMKGHSHVYWYRQLPEEGLKFMVYLQKENIIDESGMPKERFSAEFPKEGPSILRIQQVVRGDSAAYFCASSSLAEGHEQFFGPGTRLTVL.

This clonotype was counted only a few times. The chain joins TRBV28 to TRBJ2-7; D is unclear. This CDR3 spans 13 amino acids. The V end lost 6 bases, the J end lost 3 bases, and 12 bases lay between the germline ends. Germline CDR1 is MDHEN and CDR2 is SYDVKM. Here the CDR3 DNA reads TGTGCCAGCAGCCTGGTGCGGTACTACGAGCAGTACTTC. It is translated as CASSLVRYYEQYF.

In this sample, this clonotype turned up many times. This chain joins TRBV7-8 and TRBJ2-1; D is ambiguous. Trimming removed 5 bases from V and 5 bases from J, with 16 bases in between. CDR1 is SGHVS and CDR2 is FQNEAQ in the germline V gene. The length of the CDR3 is 15 residues. The CDR3 loop is CASSPLGLPHNEQFF. CDR3 nucleotide sequence: TGTGCCAGCAGCCCTCTAGGTCTCCCGCACAATGAGCAGTTCTTC.

This clonotype occurred many times. This sequence joins TRBV5-1 and TRBJ2-1; 15 bases line up with TRBD2. CDR3 length equals 16 residues. Germline trimming cut 1 base from V and 6 bases from J; bases unmatched to any gene: 2. Germline V gene sequence: CDR1 SGHRS, CDR2 YFSETQ. The chain's CDR3 is CASSLLGLAGGNEQFF. In DNA, the CDR3 is TGCGCCAGCAGCTTGCTGGGACTAGCGGGAGGCAATGAGCAGTTCTTC.

This clonotype was detected ten times or more. The chain links TRBV20-1 to TRBJ2-1; 12 bases match TRBD2. Germline V gene lookup returns CDR1 DFQATT and CDR2 SNEGSKA (reference sequence). With V trimmed by 5 bases and J by 7 bases, 9 bases remained unmatched. This CDR3 has 15 residues. CDR3 residues: CSAGPPSGGANEQFF. CDR3 nucleotides: TGCAGTGCTGGACCTCCTAGCGGGGGGGCGAATGAGCAGTTCTTC.